Below are 30 T cell receptor beta chains sequenced from a single sample in a study of cytomegalovirus exposure and HLA in healthy donors. PCR amplification relied on 60 Vbeta primers (plus 13 Jbeta primers). Using immunoSEQ multiplex PCR, the repertoire was profiled, and TCRdb retains in-frame clones only, with some absent. The sample has 190,000 or so clones, around four fifths seen once. The sequenced sample was PBMCs. Receptors originate from a woman aged 45-65 years in good health and CMV-seropositive.

The CDR3 DNA follows: TGTGCCAGCAGTTACCTACAGACCTACGAGCAGTACTTC. Translated: CASSYLQTYEQYF. The rearrangement uses TRBV6-5 and TRBJ2-5; D unclear. The DNA matches TRBJ2-7 better at its end, which makes the J call doubtful. The V gene's germline CDR1 is MNHEY and CDR2 SVGAGI. This CDR3 spans 13 amino acids.

The V call is TRBV5-1, the J call TRBJ2-1; 8 nucleotides match TRBD2. This CDR3 has 18 residues. V lost 4 bases and J lost 5; bases outside the gene matches: 17. Per the germline V gene, CDR1 is SGHRS and CDR2 is YFSETQ. This CDR3 reads CASSQHGTSKGPHNEQFF. In nucleotides, the CDR3 is TGCGCCAGCAGCCAACACGGGACTAGTAAAGGCCCCCACAATGAGCAGTTCTTC. Filled out from reference TRBV5-1 and TRBJ2-1, the complete variable domain reads KAGVTQTPRYLIKTRGQQVTLSCSPISGHRSVSWYQQTPGQGLQFLFEYFSETQRNKGNFPGRFSGRQFSNSRSEMNVSTLELGDSALYLCASSQHGTSKGPHNEQFFGPGTRLTVL.

The genes are TRBV30 and TRBJ1-5; no firm D call. The CDR3 extends over 13 amino acids. CDR1 is GTSNPN, CDR2 SVGIG, per germline (reference sequence). The ends were cut back, 0 bases at V and 6 bases at J, with 9 bases in the middle. This CDR3 reads CAWSVQPVQPQHF. The DNA of the CDR3 is TGTGCCTGGAGTGTACAACCCGTTCAGCCCCAGCATTTT.

The chain is built from TRBV30 and TRBJ1-4, with 8 bases fitting TRBD1. V was clipped by 5 bases and J by 0 bases; unmatched bases: 5. The CDR3 sequence is 15 residues long. Germline assignment: CDR1 GTSNPN and CDR2 SVGIG (reference sequence). The CDR3 spells CAWGQGLATNEKLFF. Written as DNA, the CDR3 is TGTGCCTGGGGACAGGGCCTAGCAACTAATGAAAAACTGTTTTTT.

The chain recombines TRBV6-5 with TRBJ1-3; TRBD1 matches 9 bases. J gave up 1 base and V 4 bases, and 5 bases lay outside the gene matches. The V gene's germline CDR1 is MNHEY and CDR2 SVGAGI. CDR3 size: 16 residues. This chain's CDR3 is CASSSTGGFSGNTIYF. The CDR3 DNA reads TGTGCCAGCAGTTCGACAGGGGGTTTTTCTGGAAACACCATATATTTT.

The V and J genes are TRBV5-1 and TRBJ2-7; weak D call: TRBD2 (6 bases). Per germline, CDR1 SGHRS and CDR2 YFSETQ. The CDR3 spans 13 residues. V lost 5 bases and J 3 bases, leaving 12 bases between the germline ends. CDR3 DNA: TGCGCCAGCAGGGGCGGGGTGAGCTACGAGCAGTACTTC. Its translation: CASRGGVSYEQYF.

This chain joins TRBV18 and TRBJ2-7; D gene unclear. Trimming took 7 bases from V and 5 from J, leaving 15 bases between them. This CDR3 region has 13 residues. Germline CDR1 is KGHSH and CDR2 is LQKENI. CDR3 in amino acids: CASCPRVLDEQYF. Here the CDR3 DNA reads TGTGCCAGCTGCCCCCGGGTGTTGGACGAGCAGTACTTC.

The CDR3 loop is CASSGVWGYTF. DNA of the CDR3: TGTGCCAGTTCAGGGGTGTGGGGCTACACCTTC. The V gene is TRBV21-1, the J gene TRBJ1-2; the DNA was not compared with TRBD1, the D call given in the table. TRBV21-1 is noted as a pseudogene. This CDR3 has 11 residues.

The chain has TRBV12-5 and TRBJ1-2, with 7 bases identical to TRBD1. J lost 6 bases, V lost 3 bases, and 7 bases had no gene match. This CDR3 spans 14 amino acids. CDR1 and CDR2 (germline): LGHNT, FRNRAP. The CDR3, as DNA: TGTGCTAGTGGTTTATCGGGACAGCACGATGGCTACACCTTC. This codes for CASGLSGQHDGYTF.

The V gene is TRBV7-9, the J gene TRBJ1-2, with TRBD1 matching 7 bases. CDR1 is SEHNR, CDR2 FQNEAQ, per germline (reference sequence). The CDR3 contains 14 residues. V lost 3 bases, J lost 3 bases, and 4 bases stayed unmatched. Here the CDR3 reads CASSLGTAYYGYTF. CDR3 nucleotides: TGTGCCAGCAGCTTGGGGACAGCTTACTATGGCTACACCTTC. Complete variable domain (other parts from reference TRBV7-9 and TRBJ1-2): DTGVSQNPRHKITKRGQNVTFRCDPISEHNRLYWYRQTLGQGPEFLTYFQNEAQLEKSRLLSDRFSAERPKGSFSTLEIQRTEQGDSAMYLCASSLGTAYYGYTFGSGTRLTVV.

The chain recombines TRBV19 with TRBJ2-7; 7 bases are shared with TRBD1. Germline V gene lookup returns CDR1 LNHDA and CDR2 SQIVND (reference sequence). The CDR3 loop spans 13 amino acids. V shed 6 bases, J shed 3 bases, and the junction held 5 bases outside the gene matches. In nucleotides, the CDR3 is TGTGCCAGTAGCCCGGGACAGAACTACGAGCAGTACTTC. Its protein product is CASSPGQNYEQYF.

This clone was seen a single time. The chain combines TRBV27 with TRBJ1-3, with TRBD1 matching 8 bases. Germline V lookup: CDR1 MNHEY, CDR2 SMNVEV (reference sequence). The CDR3 is 14 amino acids. The V gene end was trimmed by 9 bases and the J gene end by 0 bases; junction bases not matched to a gene: 4. The CDR3 coding sequence is TGTGCCAGTAGAACAGGGGGCTCTGGAAACACCATATATTTT. It codes for CASRTGGSGNTIYF.

This clone has just one count. Other DNA sequences in this specimen translate into the identical CDR3. This sequence joins TRBV7-2 and TRBJ1-2; D ambiguous. V dropped 1 base and J dropped 2 bases, with 5 bases sitting between them. CDR1 SGHTA and CDR2 FQGNSA come from the germline V gene. The CDR3 is made up of 13 amino acids. CDR3 region: CASSLGQNYGYTF. The CDR3 coding sequence is TGTGCCAGCAGCTTAGGTCAGAACTATGGCTACACCTTC.

This chain joins TRBV2 and TRBJ1-5; possibly TRBD1 for D (5 bases). V was shortened by 4 bases and J by 4 bases, with 14 bases between the two germline ends. This CDR3 is built from 15 residues. CDR1 SNHLY and CDR2 FYNNEI come from the germline V gene. This CDR3 reads CASSGQPKLNQPQHF. The CDR3 region has the DNA TGTGCCAGCAGTGGACAGCCTAAACTTAATCAGCCCCAGCATTTT.

This chain joins TRBV7-2 and TRBJ2-2; D may be TRBD1 (6 bases). This CDR3 region has 15 residues. Trimming removed 5 bases from V and 5 bases from J, with 15 bases in between. Germline assignment: CDR1 SGHTA and CDR2 FQGNSA. The CDR3 sequence: CASSRDKVTTGELFF. CDR3 coding DNA: TGTGCCAGCAGCCGGGACAAAGTTACGACCGGGGAGCTGTTTTTT.

CDR3 amino acids: CASSVDIYNEQFF. CDR3 nucleotide sequence: TGCGCCAGCAGCGTTGACATCTACAATGAGCAGTTCTTC. The chain has TRBV5-1 and TRBJ2-1; D uncertain. In germline, CDR1 is SGHRS, CDR2 YFSETQ. Trimming took 4 bases from V and 3 from J, leaving 8 bases between them. The CDR3 is made up of 13 amino acids.

The chain recombines TRBV11-3 with TRBJ2-1, with 15 bases that match TRBD2. CDR1 is SGHNT and CDR2 is YENEEA in the germline V gene. Trimming removed 3 bases from V and 1 base from J; junction bases left unmatched: 10. The CDR3 loop spans 20 amino acids. Here the CDR3 DNA reads TGTGCCAGCAGCTTCGGGCGAGGGACTAGCGGGGGGCAGTCCTACAATGAGCAGTTCTTC. Translating gives CASSFGRGTSGGQSYNEQFF. The whole variable domain, filled in from reference TRBV11-3 and TRBJ2-1, reads EAGVVQSPRYKIIEKKQPVAFWCNPISGHNTLYWYLQNLGQGPELLIRYENEEAVDDSQLPKDRFSAERLKGVDSTLKIQPAELGDSAVYLCASSFGRGTSGGQSYNEQFFGPGTRLTVL.

V is TRBV7-3 and J is TRBJ2-5, with 9 bases fitting TRBD2. Per the germline V gene, CDR1 is SGHTA and CDR2 is FQGTGA. CDR3 size: 15 residues. Trimming cost V 5 bases and J 5 bases; bases outside gene matches: 9. The CDR3 sequence is CASSPHPGLAETQYF. The CDR3 DNA reads as TGTGCCAGCAGCCCCCACCCCGGACTAGCGGAGACCCAGTACTTC.

The V gene is TRBV5-1, the J gene TRBJ2-5; tentative D call: TRBD2 (5 bases). Between the trimmed V and J ends, which lost 0 bases and 5 bases, there was a span of 8 bases. The germline V gene has CDR1 SGHRS and CDR2 YFSETQ. This CDR3 region has 13 residues. CDR3 protein: CASSLAGKETQYF. The CDR3 nucleotides are TGCGCCAGCAGCTTGGCCGGGAAGGAGACCCAGTACTTC.

The J gene is TRBJ1-6, the V gene TRBV7-6, with D uncertain. Germline V gene data show CDR1 as SGHVS and CDR2 as FNYEAQ. With 5 bases removed from V and 9 bases from J, the gap between germline ends came to 14 bases. CDR3 length: 14 amino acids. CDR3 loop: CASSPGGRTSPLHF. As DNA, the CDR3 is TGTGCCAGCAGCCCCGGCGGAAGAACTTCACCCCTCCACTTT.

The chain has TRBV4-1 and TRBJ2-3; weak D call: TRBD2 (6 bases). The CDR3 is made up of 15 amino acids. Germline CDR1 reads MGHRA; CDR2 reads YSYEKL. V gave up 3 bases and J gave up 3 bases, with 13 bases separating them. The CDR3 protein is CASSQQGGGTDTQYF. DNA for the CDR3: TGCGCCAGCAGCCAGCAGGGTGGGGGGACAGATACGCAGTATTTT.

A few counts support this clone. The chain links TRBV5-4 to TRBJ1-6; TRBD1 aligns across 10 bases. The trim removed 3 bases at V and 9 bases at J, leaving 3 bases unmatched. CDR1 and CDR2 (germline): SGHNT, YYREEE (reference sequence). This CDR3 has 14 amino acids. The CDR3 DNA reads as TGTGCCAGCAGCTCCCGGACAGGGGGTTCACCCCTCCACTTT. It yields the protein CASSSRTGGSPLHF.

The chain couples TRBV6-1 to TRBJ1-4; tentative D call: TRBD1 (6 bases). The V and J ends lost 8 bases and 4 bases respectively, with 14 bases between them. The CDR3 loop spans 14 amino acids. Germline values: CDR1 MNHNS, CDR2 SASEGT. The CDR3 sequence: CASQGTQGNEKLFF. The CDR3 DNA reads as TGTGCCAGCCAGGGGACCCAGGGTAATGAAAAACTGTTTTTT.

A remark on this clone: Germline and junction disagree at one end, which may indicate a read error. Other nucleotide sequences from this sample produce the same CDR3. V usage is TRBV7-8 and J usage is TRBJ2-7; TRBD1 might be the D (6 bases). The germline V gene has CDR1 SGHVS and CDR2 FQNEAQ. The CDR3 is 13 amino acids. The CDR3 sequence: CASSLDSPYEQYF. CDR3 in DNA: TGTGCTAGCAGCTTGGACAGTCCCTACGAGCAGTACTTC.

This chain uses TRBV5-1 with TRBJ2-7; 7 nucleotides agree with TRBD1. CDR3 size: 15 residues. Germline assignment: CDR1 SGHRS and CDR2 YFSETQ. Losses at the gene ends were 6 bases for V and 1 base for J; bases not matched to a gene: 10. CDR3 region: CASTDGTESSYEQYF. In DNA form, the CDR3 reads TGCGCCAGCACCGATGGGACAGAATCTTCCTACGAGCAGTACTTC.

This CDR3 reads CATPTGTLYTGELFF. The CDR3 DNA reads as TGTGCCACCCCTACTGGGACACTATACACCGGGGAGCTGTTTTTT. The V gene is TRBV7-9, the J gene TRBJ2-2, with a weak D call TRBD1 (6 bases). Germline V gene lookup returns CDR1 SEHNR and CDR2 FQNEAQ (reference sequence). The CDR3 has 15 residues. V was clipped by 10 bases and J by 3 bases, with 18 bases between them.

This clone was seen a single time. The chain has TRBV7-9 and TRBJ1-2; 9 bases align to TRBD1. Germline CDR1 SEHNR, CDR2 FQNEAQ (reference sequence). This CDR3 is built from 15 residues. V dropped 2 bases and J dropped 8; count of bases not matched to a gene: 9. The CDR3 nucleotides read TGTGCCAGCAGCTTATTCGACAGGGGGAGTCGGGGCTACACCTTC. This gives the protein CASSLFDRGSRGYTF.

The genes are TRBV7-2 and TRBJ2-1, with D possibly matching TRBD1 (6 bases). V lost 3 bases to trimming and J lost 0 bases, with 15 bases between them. The CDR3 extends over 17 amino acids. CDR1 and CDR2 (germline): SGHTA, FQGNSA. CDR3 in DNA: TGTGCCAGCAGCTTCTGGACAGTCATCGGCTCCTACAATGAGCAGTTCTTC. Encoded protein: CASSFWTVIGSYNEQFF.

This chain uses TRBV12-5 with TRBJ2-5; 7 bases match TRBD1. Trimming cost V 5 bases and J 0 bases; bases outside gene matches: 9. Germline assignment: CDR1 LGHNT and CDR2 FRNRAP. The CDR3 contains 16 residues. CDR3 bases: TGTGCTAGTGGTAGTTATGAGGGGGCATACCAAGAGACCCAGTACTTC. It yields the protein CASGSYEGAYQETQYF.

This clone was seen only a few times. J is TRBJ1-4 and V is TRBV28, with D possibly TRBD1 on 6 matching bases. The CDR3 is 11 amino acids. Germline V gene sequence: CDR1 MDHEN, CDR2 SYDVKM. Here the CDR3 DNA reads TGTGCAGCCAGGGGTAGTGAAAAACTGTTTTTT. Protein: CAARGSEKLFF.